This entry lists 3 T cell receptor beta chains sequenced from one sample in a study of T-cell reconstitution after alpha-beta-depleted transplantation in children. During its preparation, the TCRbeta library received unique molecular identifiers. TCRdb re-analysed the PCR reads in MiXCR, keeping a single row per CDR3 protein. The sample yields hundreds of thousands of distinct CDR3 sequences, approximately 16% seen once. The material sequenced was PBMCs from the stem cell graft donor, taken from the stem cell graft. All receptors derive from a human donor who donated a stem cell graft to a child with acute myeloid leukemia.

The rearrangement links TRBV6-5 to TRBJ2-4; D might be TRBD1 (6 bases). The CDR3 has 15 amino acids. Germline V gene sequence: CDR1 MNHEY, CDR2 SVGAGI. V lost 0 bases and J 1 base, leaving 7 bases between the germline ends. The CDR3 nucleotides are TGTGCCAGCAGTTACTCGAGGGGGGCCAAAAACATTCAGTACTTC. It encodes CASSYSRGAKNIQYF.

Ten or more counts support this clonotype. This chain links TRBV20-1 with TRBJ2-1, with TRBD2 matching 7 bases. J lost 7 bases, V lost 6 bases, and 12 bases had no gene match. The CDR3 is 14 residues long. CDR1 is DFQATT and CDR2 is SNEGSKA in the germline V gene (reference sequence). The CDR3 sequence is CSATSSGQGNEQFF. The CDR3 coding sequence is TGCAGTGCCACCTCTAGCGGCCAAGGGAATGAGCAGTTCTTC.

As concerns this clonotype: The junction and the germline gene differ at one end; a read error may be behind it. This chain connects TRBV12-3 or TRBV12-4 to TRBJ2-1; possible D gene TRBD1, 5 bases. The CDR3 is 16 amino acids. CDR3 residues: CASEPAGSSSYYEQFF. The CDR3 coding sequence is TGTGCCAGCGAACCCGCAGGGTCGAGCTCCTACTATGAGCAGTTCTTC.